This T cell receptor (beta chain) was sequenced during a study of T cells expressing NK-cell markers. Study-wide background: One of the eight sequenced donors was seronegative, whereas the other seven were HCMV-seropositive. Study-level findings and limits: Once again these clonotypes came out on top in the CD3+CD56-NKG2C+ fraction of several donors. In over 5 donors, dominant CD3+CD56+NKG2C+ clonotypes ranked among the top 10 CD8+ clonotypes.

As concerns this clonotype: Its antigen remains unknown.

TCRdb derives one entry per CDR3 protein from the 5' RACE reads, leaving out DNA. The listing contains about 460,000 distinct CDR3 sequences. The source is a woman aged 45-59 years in good health. Input material: blood T cells: a sorted CD56 or NKG2C T cell subset, CD4+ or CD8+ T cells, or bulk PBMC T cells (not recorded which).

CDR3 protein: CASSPGARAGELFF. The chain links TRBV6-5 to TRBJ2-2; TCRdb lists TRBD1, though no DNA is available to test this call. CDR1 is MNHEY and CDR2 is SVGAGI in the germline V gene. This CDR3 has 14 residues.